The clone carrying this T cell receptor (beta chain) occurred once. Its specificity is unknown. Compared with germline, one end of the junction differs, possibly owing to a read error. TCRbeta libraries were built with three rounds of nested PCR, modified from ARM-PCR. One entry per CDR3 protein results from TCRdb running MiXCR on the multiplex PCR reads. Among 60,000 to 85,000 distinct CDR3 sequences listed, over 70% were seen once. This CDR3 is 15 amino acids long. CDR1 and CDR2 from the germline V gene are ENHRY and SYGVKD. The template was RNA from unsorted bulk tissue. This sample was included in a study of tumor and adjacent non-tumor tissue in lung cancer. Notes on the study in general: In normal lung, the top 100 clones were significantly more dominant than in tumor.

The sequenced material came from lung tumor tissue. The TCR originated in a woman aged 45-65 years with non-small cell lung cancer. The J gene is TRBJ1-2, the V gene TRBV10-3; a weak D match, TRBD1 (6 bases). CDR3 in amino acids: CAISATGQGHYGYTF. CDR3 bases: TGTGCCATTAGTGCCACGGGGCAGGGGCACTATGGCTACACCTTC.